These 9 T cell receptor beta chains originate from one sample sequenced in a study of beta chain features in type 1 diabetes. Reverse transcribing all isolated RNA meant expressed TCRB transcripts were sequenced. Clones were read by immunoSEQ multiplex PCR, and TCRdb kept only the in-frame ones, dropping some. This table holds some 150,000 clones, more than 9% found once. The sample consisted of naive CD4+ T cells from blood. These receptors originate from a man between 18 and 35 years old in good health.

This clone came up a few times. V gene TRBV7-2 combines with J gene TRBJ2-5; D remains unclear. The CDR3 totals 13 residues. CDR1 and CDR2 (germline): SGHTA, FQGNSA. V was shortened by 1 base and J by 9 bases, with 12 bases between the two germline ends. CDR3 nucleotides: TGTGCCAGCAGCTTAGGACGGCTTGAGGCCCAGTACTTC. This gives the protein CASSLGRLEAQYF.

At least ten counts were recorded for this clone. This chain joins TRBV11-2 and TRBJ2-1; 7 bases match TRBD2. The CDR3 covers 13 residues. V was pared by 1 base and J by 9 bases, with 3 bases of the junction left unmatched. Germline V gene sequence: CDR1 SGHAT, CDR2 FQNNGV. Here the CDR3 DNA reads TGTGCCAGCAGCTTAGGAGGACTAGGTGAGCAGTTCTTC. This translates into CASSLGGLGEQFF. The whole variable domain, remainder taken from reference TRBV11-2 and TRBJ2-1, is EAGVAQSPRYKIIEKRQSVAFWCNPISGHATLYWYQQILGQGPKLLIQFQNNGVVDDSQLPKDRFSAERLKGVDSTLKIQPAKLEDSAVYLCASSLGGLGEQFFGPGTRLTVL.

This rearrangement joins TRBV4-2 to TRBJ2-1, with 7 bases fitting TRBD1. Per the germline V gene, CDR1 is LGHNA and CDR2 is YNFKEQ. The CDR3 length is 16 residues. With 4 bases clipped from V and 0 bases from J, the junction kept 6 bases outside the gene matches. The CDR3 coding sequence is TGTGCCAGCAGCCTAGCCGGGGACAGCTCCTACAATGAGCAGTTCTTC. It specifies CASSLAGDSSYNEQFF.

This clone was counted at least ten times. The chain combines TRBV28 with TRBJ2-3, with 7 bases identical to TRBD1. Germline assignment: CDR1 MDHEN and CDR2 SYDVKM. The V and J ends lost 3 bases and 2 bases, in that order; junction bases with no gene match: 5. This CDR3 has 15 residues. CDR3 residues: CASSFLDRDTDTQYF. Here the CDR3 DNA reads TGTGCCAGCAGTTTCCTCGACAGGGACACAGATACGCAGTATTTT.

The chain employs TRBV5-1 and TRBJ2-2; no definite D call. Trimming removed 0 bases from V and 6 bases from J, with 6 bases in between. The CDR3 runs 13 residues. Germline CDR1 SGHRS, CDR2 YFSETQ. The chain's CDR3 is CASSLDSSGELFF. CDR3 nucleotide sequence: TGCGCCAGCAGCTTGGACAGTTCCGGGGAGCTGTTTTTT.

This clone was observed a few times. This sequence joins TRBV7-2 and TRBJ1-5; no clear D. Germline CDR1 reads SGHTA; CDR2 reads FQGNSA. Trimming pared 5 bases from V and 7 bases from J, leaving 21 bases between. The CDR3 runs 16 residues. In DNA, the CDR3 is TGTGCCAGCAGCCCGGACGGGAGTTCCAACCGACAGCCCCAGCATTTT. Translated: CASSPDGSSNRQPQHF.

The chain employs TRBV29-1 and TRBJ2-7, with TRBD1 identical over 7 bases. The CDR3 has 12 amino acids. The J segment lost 3 bases and the V segment lost 7 bases, leaving 6 bases of the junction unmatched. Germline CDR1 SQVTM, CDR2 ANQGSEA. The CDR3 sequence is CSARDSSYEQYF. The CDR3 bases are TGCAGCGCCAGGGACAGCAGCTACGAGCAGTACTTC.

This clone was seen ten or more times. The V call is TRBV6-5, the J call TRBJ2-4; D gene uncertain. The V gene's germline CDR1 is MNHEY and CDR2 SVGAGI. Trimming cost V 3 bases and J 0 bases, with 12 bases left between them. The CDR3 contains 16 residues. The CDR3 here is CASSYSAALAKNIQYF. The CDR3 DNA reads TGTGCCAGCAGTTATTCTGCAGCGCTAGCCAAAAACATTCAGTACTTC.

As for this clone: Other nucleotide sequences in the sample specify the same CDR3. This rearrangement joins TRBV28 to TRBJ2-7; maybe TRBD1 (6 bases). Per the germline V gene, CDR1 is MDHEN and CDR2 is SYDVKM. Trimming removed 6 bases at V and 4 bases at J, with 10 bases between. The CDR3 contains 12 residues. Here the CDR3 reads CASSLQGYEQYF. The CDR3 nucleotides are TGTGCCAGCAGCCTACAGGGATACGAGCAGTACTTC.